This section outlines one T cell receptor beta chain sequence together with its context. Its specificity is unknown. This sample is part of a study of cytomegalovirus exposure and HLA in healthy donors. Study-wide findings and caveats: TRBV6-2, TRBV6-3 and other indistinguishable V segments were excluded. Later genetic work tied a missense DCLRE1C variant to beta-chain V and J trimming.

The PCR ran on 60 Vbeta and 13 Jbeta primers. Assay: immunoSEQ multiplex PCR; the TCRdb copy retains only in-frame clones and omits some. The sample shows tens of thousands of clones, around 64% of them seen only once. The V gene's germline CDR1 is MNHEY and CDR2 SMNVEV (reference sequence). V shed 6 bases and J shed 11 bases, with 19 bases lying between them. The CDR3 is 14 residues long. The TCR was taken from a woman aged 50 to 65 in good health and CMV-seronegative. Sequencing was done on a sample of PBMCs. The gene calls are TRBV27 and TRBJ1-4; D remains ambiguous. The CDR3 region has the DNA TGTGCCAGCAGAGTTACCTTCACACCCGGGAAACTGTTTTTT. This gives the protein CASRVTFTPGKLFF.